The clone carrying this T cell receptor beta chain has a count of ten or more. Antigen specificity is unknown. The investigators amplified TCR beta CDR3 regions from RNA transcripts. During a first-round RT-PCR of the TCR CDR3, the HTBI primer set was used. TCRdb analysed the multiplex PCR reads with MiXCR anew, one entry per CDR3 protein. Found here are approximately 700,000 distinct CDR3 sequences, roughly 15% of them singletons; the top ten hold around 8%. The data stem from a study of T cells in Graves' hyperthyroidism and ophthalmopathy. Findings and limits, study-wide: Blood also showed most of the thyroid clonotypes that were expanded above 0.001.

The material sequenced was blood. This clonotype originated in a man aged 18 to 29 with Graves' hyperthyroidism.

The CDR3 nucleotides read TGTGCCAGCAGAATCGGGGGCCGGATAACCTACGAGCAGTACTTC. Protein: CASRIGGRITYEQYF. This chain uses TRBV28 with TRBJ2-7, with D possibly being TRBD1 or TRBD2 (6 bases each). From germline, CDR1 is MDHEN and CDR2 SYDVKM. V lost 6 bases, J lost 2 bases, and 17 bases lay in between. This CDR3 contains 15 residues.